Detailed here is one T cell receptor (beta chain). Clones were read by immunoSEQ multiplex PCR, and TCRdb kept only the in-frame ones, dropping some. The sample has 110,000 or so clones; roughly 82% are singletons. This entry comes from a study of blood T cell repertoires in COVID-19. V was trimmed by 5 bases and J by 4 bases, leaving 14 bases between them. The CDR3 runs 14 residues. Germline V gives CDR1 LGHDT, CDR2 YNNKEL (reference sequence). Input material: peripheral blood. The chain carries TRBV3-1 (or the pseudogene TRBV3-2) and TRBJ1-2; no reliable D call. This receptor was obtained from a woman aged 40 to 50 with acute or convalescent COVID-19. CDR3 sequence (DNA): TGTGCCAGCAGCAACCTCGGGGAGGTCTATGGCTACACCTTC. Its translation: CASSNLGEVYGYTF.